This T cell receptor beta chain was captured by sequencing in a study of blood T cell repertoires in COVID-19. Background on the study: Specimens from acute and convalescent COVID-19 originated in the United States, Italy and Spain. In each case, the material was cDNA or gDNA derived from T cells, B-cell-depleted T cells, or PBMCs.

The CDR3 is made up of 15 amino acids. V was clipped by 4 bases and J by 3 bases; unmatched bases: 7. Per the germline V gene, CDR1 is LGHDT and CDR2 is YNNKEL (reference sequence). In the authors' methods: How many nucleated cells were present was estimated from reference gene primer amplification. Assay used: immunoSEQ multiplex PCR; TCRdb lists only in-frame clones, some missing. V, J and clone size are taken as reported in that table, and D and trimming were inferred from the DNA itself. The data contain just under 80,000 clones, over 65% of them singletons. The receptor was derived from a human donor in a cohort sampled during active COVID-19. This rearrangement joins TRBV3-1 (or the pseudogene TRBV3-2) to TRBJ2-3; 7 nucleotides line up with TRBD2. The sequencing sample was made of peripheral blood. The DNA for the CDR3 is TGTGCCAGCAGCCCAGGAGAACTAGCGACAGATACGCAGTATTTT. Protein sequence: CASSPGELATDTQYF.